The 6 T cell receptor beta chains below were found in one sample sequenced in a study of blood T cell repertoires in COVID-19. Clones were read by immunoSEQ multiplex PCR, and TCRdb kept only the in-frame ones, dropping some. The profile shows fewer than 250,000 clones, about 85% of them singletons. The sequenced sample was peripheral blood. The receptor source for this set is a man between 65 and 85 years old with acute or convalescent COVID-19.

The J gene is TRBJ2-3, the V gene TRBV29-1; D possibly corresponds to TRBD2 (5 bases). CDR1 SQVTM and CDR2 ANQGSEA come from the germline V gene. CDR3 length: 12 amino acids. V gave up 4 bases and J gave up 4 bases, with 9 bases separating them. The CDR3 DNA sequence: TGCAGCGTTGTTCGAGGGCCAGATACGCAGTATTTT. The encoded protein is CSVVRGPDTQYF.

This chain links TRBV10-3 with TRBJ1-2; D is ambiguous. Germline lookup yields CDR1 ENHRY and CDR2 SYGVKD. With 7 bases removed from V and 1 base from J, the gap between germline ends came to 16 bases. The CDR3 is made up of 15 amino acids. This CDR3 is CAINSGGFINYGYTF. The CDR3 coding sequence is TGTGCCATCAACTCGGGAGGGTTCATTAACTATGGCTACACCTTC.

V is TRBV27 and J is TRBJ2-1, with D possibly matching TRBD2 (5 bases). This CDR3 has 15 residues. Trimming took off 5 bases at V and 0 bases at J, with 11 bases between the two ends. Germline V gives CDR1 MNHEY, CDR2 SMNVEV (reference sequence). This CDR3 reads CASSPRGSSYNEQFF. In DNA, the CDR3 is TGTGCCAGCAGTCCTCGGGGTAGCTCCTACAATGAGCAGTTCTTC.

This clone was detected only a few times. This sequence joins TRBV9 and TRBJ2-7; possibly TRBD2 for D (6 bases). The germline V gene encodes CDR1 SGDLS and CDR2 YYNGEE. The CDR3 is 16 amino acids. With 10 bases removed from V and 1 base from J, the gap between germline ends came to 24 bases. The CDR3 here is CAFSPRVAENSYEQYF. CDR3 bases: TGTGCCTTTTCCCCCCGGGTAGCGGAGAATTCCTACGAGCAGTACTTC. The complete variable domain, with remaining parts taken from reference TRBV9 and TRBJ2-7, reads DSGVTQTPKHLITATGQRVTLRCSPRSGDLSVYWYQQSLDQGLQFLIQYYNGEERAKGNILERFSAQQFPDLHSELNLSSLELGDSALYFCAFSPRVAENSYEQYFGPGTRLTVT.

The chain is built from TRBV12-3 or TRBV12-4 and TRBJ1-2; D gene uncertain. CDR3 length equals 12 residues. V was pared by 5 bases and J by 4 bases, with 8 bases between. CDR3 sequence: CASSVYSYGYTF. For the CDR3, the DNA is TGTGCCAGCAGTGTATACTCCTATGGCTACACCTTC.

The rearrangement joins TRBV6-2 or TRBV6-3 to TRBJ1-5; 9 bases line up with TRBD1. Trimming cost V 1 base and J 2 bases; bases outside gene matches: 6. The V gene's germline CDR1 is MNHEY and CDR2 SVGEGT. The CDR3 is made up of 17 amino acids. The chain's CDR3 is CASSYYGTGSGNQPQHF. DNA of the CDR3: TGTGCCAGCAGTTACTACGGGACAGGGTCCGGCAATCAGCCCCAGCATTTT.